The present entry profiles one T cell receptor (beta chain) with its context. This specimen belongs to a study of blood T cell repertoires in COVID-19. The wider study: There were acute and convalescent COVID-19 samples, and they came from the United States, Italy and Spain.

V was cut by 7 bases and J by 6 bases, with 12 bases left in between. Germline CDR1 reads SQVTM; CDR2 reads ANQGSEA. This CDR3 comprises 11 residues. Assay used: immunoSEQ multiplex PCR; TCRdb lists only in-frame clones, some missing. The sample has about 440,000 clones, 87% seen once. Self-reported history from a screening survey and questionnaire set each donor's cohort. V gene TRBV29-1 combines with J gene TRBJ1-1; D might be TRBD1 (5 bases). Sequenced sample: PBMCs or T cells enriched from blood (not recorded which). The TCR was taken from a woman aged 18-35 years with acute COVID-19. The CDR3 DNA reads TGCAGCGGGGTGACAGCGTCTGAAGCTTTCTTT. Translated, it gives CSGVTASEAFF.